These 31 T cell receptor beta chains were sequenced from one sample in a study of T cells in Graves' hyperthyroidism and ophthalmopathy (dated by TCRdb to 2018 to 2020). The library was generated by multiplex PCR. The run used an Illumina HiSeq 2000. Amplification of TCR beta CDR3 regions was carried out from RNA transcripts. For the first round of RT-PCR on the TCR CDR3, the HTBI primer set was used together with the Qiagen OneStep RT-PCR kit. TCRdb took the public reads, trimmed them with fastp at Q25, ran MiXCR for clone calling and kept in-frame beta chains. Rows with one shared CDR3 protein collapse into an entry with the most common genes and DNA. This sample lists a few hundred thousand distinct CDR3 sequences; about 14% were detected once. The ten largest clones add up to about 18% of the sample. Sequencing used blood. These receptors were collected from a woman in her 30s with Graves' ophthalmopathy.

This clonotype was observed many times. This chain joins TRBV20-1 and TRBJ2-4, with D hard to call. CDR3 length equals 15 residues. V was cut by 3 bases and J by 0 bases, with 12 bases left in between. Germline CDR1 DFQATT, CDR2 SNEGSKA (reference sequence). CDR3: CSASPPGIAKNIQYF. The DNA of the CDR3 is TGCAGTGCTAGCCCACCTGGCATAGCCAAAAACATTCAGTACTTC.

In its sample, this clonotype was seen many times. This chain joins TRBV20-1 and TRBJ2-5, with TRBD1 matching over 9 bases. The CDR3 has 19 residues. V shed 5 bases, J shed 0 bases, and the junction held 19 bases outside the gene matches. Germline V gene sequence: CDR1 DFQATT, CDR2 SNEGSKA (reference sequence). The CDR3 sequence: CSAEGAGQGALPYQETQYF. The CDR3 region has the DNA TGCAGTGCTGAAGGGGCGGGACAGGGAGCCCTCCCGTACCAAGAGACCCAGTACTTC.

The chain uses TRBV27 and TRBJ2-3; unclear D gene. Germline V lookup: CDR1 MNHEY, CDR2 SMNVEV (reference sequence). The CDR3 has 13 amino acids. Trimming took 7 bases from V and 0 from J, leaving 8 bases between them. The CDR3 spells CASIEWSTDTQYF. The DNA for the CDR3 is TGTGCCAGCATTGAGTGGAGCACAGATACGCAGTATTTT.

CDR3 bases: TGTGCCAGCACCCAACTACAGTTCGACACCGGGGAGCTGTTTTTT. This codes for CASTQLQFDTGELFF. The rearrangement links TRBV12-3 or TRBV12-4 to TRBJ2-2, with D uncertain. There are 15 residues in the CDR3. Trimming took 7 bases from V and 3 from J, leaving 15 bases between them.

Many counts were recorded for this clonotype. The rearrangement joins TRBV12-3 or TRBV12-4 to TRBJ1-5; possibly TRBD1 for D (6 bases). The CDR3 spans 17 residues. The V gene lost 2 bases and the J gene lost 0 bases, with 14 bases spanning the gap. The CDR3 loop reads CASSLWQGLDSNQPQHF. The CDR3 nucleotides are TGTGCCAGCAGTTTATGGCAGGGGCTTGATAGCAATCAGCCCCAGCATTTT.

This clonotype was counted many times. This sequence joins TRBV19 and TRBJ1-1, with TRBD1 matching over 7 bases. J gave up 5 bases and V 1 base, and 4 bases lay outside the gene matches. This CDR3 spans 14 amino acids. Germline CDR1 LNHDA, CDR2 SQIVND (reference sequence). This chain's CDR3 is CASSIVQGRTEAFF. CDR3 coding DNA: TGTGCCAGTAGTATAGTACAGGGGCGTACTGAAGCTTTCTTT.

This clonotype was counted ten times or more. The CDR3 nucleotides are TGTGCCAGCAGTGAAATGCGACAGACGAATGAGCAGTTCTTC. Its protein product is CASSEMRQTNEQFF. The chain uses TRBV2 and TRBJ2-1, with TRBD1 as a possible D gene (5 bases). This CDR3 is built from 14 residues. Germline assignment: CDR1 SNHLY and CDR2 FYNNEI. With 2 bases removed from V and 7 bases from J, the gap between germline ends came to 12 bases.

The rearrangement uses TRBV7-2 and TRBJ2-7, with 7 nucleotides matching TRBD2. From germline, CDR1 is SGHTA and CDR2 FQGNSA. Trimming cost V 4 bases and J 4 bases; bases outside gene matches: 7. The CDR3 spans 14 residues. The CDR3 protein is CASSSGGRYYEQYF. The CDR3 region has the DNA TGTGCCAGCAGCTCCGGGGGGAGATATTACGAGCAGTACTTC.

This clonotype was picked up many times. The chain links TRBV12-3 or TRBV12-4 to TRBJ2-3, with D uncertain. Trimming took 5 bases from V and 3 from J, leaving 0 bases between them. This CDR3 comprises 10 residues. In DNA, the CDR3 is TGTGCCAGCAGTACAGATACGCAGTATTTT. Translating it yields CASSTDTQYF.

This clonotype was observed a few times. V gene TRBV29-1 combines with J gene TRBJ2-7; D uncertain. The CDR3 totals 12 residues. V gave up 5 bases and J gave up 3 bases, with 11 bases separating them. Germline V lookup: CDR1 SQVTM, CDR2 ANQGSEA. Here the CDR3 DNA reads TGCAGCGTTTTGGGCACATTCTACGAGCAGTACTTC. Translation: CSVLGTFYEQYF.

This clonotype turned up a few times. J is TRBJ2-7 and V is TRBV7-9; no reliable D call. CDR1 and CDR2 (germline): SEHNR, FQNEAQ (reference sequence). The CDR3 has 14 residues. V lost 2 bases and J 4 bases, leaving 12 bases between the germline ends. CDR3 protein: CASSLNPPLYEQYF. DNA of the CDR3: TGTGCCAGCAGCTTAAACCCCCCATTATACGAGCAGTACTTC.

V is TRBV6-7 and J is TRBJ2-3, with a weak D call TRBD2 (5 bases). TRBV6-7 is noted as an ORF with a role that remains uncertain. The V gene lost 3 bases and the J gene lost 2 bases, with 12 bases spanning the gap. This CDR3 region has 15 residues. The CDR3 protein is CASSYCSGATDTQYF. The CDR3 bases are TGTGCCAGCAGTTATTGCAGCGGAGCCACAGATACGCAGTATTTT.

This clonotype was observed many times. The rearrangement uses TRBV18 and TRBJ2-2, with a weak D call TRBD2 (7 bases). V was clipped by 3 bases and J by 3 bases, with 17 bases between them. Germline CDR1 reads KGHSH; CDR2 reads LQKENI. The CDR3 contains 17 residues. This CDR3 is CASSPLGGGLDTGELFF. The CDR3, as DNA: TGTGCCAGCTCACCTCTGGGCGGGGGCCTCGACACCGGGGAGCTGTTTTTT.

In this sample, this clonotype turned up many times. The rearrangement uses TRBV20-1 and TRBJ1-4, with no clear D. CDR3 length equals 13 residues. Looked up from germline, CDR1 is DFQATT and CDR2 is SNEGSKA (reference sequence). V was shortened by 0 bases and J by 4 bases, with 6 bases between the two germline ends. The CDR3 sequence: CSAREGLNEKLFF. The CDR3 region has the DNA TGCAGTGCTAGAGAAGGCCTTAATGAAAAACTGTTTTTT.

This clonotype was detected many times. V is TRBV11-3 and J is TRBJ2-1; 12 bases are shared with TRBD2. The ends lost 0 bases at V and 6 bases at J; junction bases unmatched: 9. Germline V gene sequence: CDR1 SGHNT, CDR2 YENEEA. The CDR3 totals 18 residues. CDR3 in amino acids: CASSLDIGSLAGGNEQFF. In DNA, the CDR3 is TGTGCCAGCAGCTTAGATATCGGCTCACTAGCGGGGGGCAATGAGCAGTTCTTC.

This clonotype was detected many times. The J gene is TRBJ1-4, the V gene TRBV18; weak D call: TRBD1 (5 bases). V shed 1 base and J shed 8 bases, with 11 bases lying between them. Germline values: CDR1 KGHSH, CDR2 LQKENI. The length of the CDR3 is 14 residues. CDR3 nucleotide sequence: TGTGCCAGCTCACCACGCAGGGCGGAGGAAAAACTGTTTTTT. Translation: CASSPRRAEEKLFF.

This clonotype was counted ten times or more. This chain connects TRBV7-6 to TRBJ1-5; maybe TRBD1 (5 bases). Trimming removed 2 bases at V and 7 bases at J, with 12 bases between. The CDR3 contains 14 residues. The germline V gene encodes CDR1 SGHVS and CDR2 FNYEAQ. The CDR3 DNA is TGTGCCAGCAGCTTAAGGCTAGGGGTCCAGCCCCAGCATTTT. Its protein is CASSLRLGVQPQHF.

In this sample, this clonotype turned up many times. V is TRBV11-2 and J is TRBJ1-4, with a weak D call TRBD1 (5 bases). The germline V gene encodes CDR1 SGHAT and CDR2 FQNNGV. V was cut by 3 bases and J by 7 bases, with 9 bases left in between. This CDR3 has 13 amino acids. The CDR3 DNA is TGTGCCAGCAGCTTGTCTGGGACTGAAAAACTGTTTTTT. Its protein product is CASSLSGTEKLFF.

This clonotype was seen repeatedly, ten times or more. This chain uses TRBV24-1 with TRBJ2-1; maybe TRBD2 (7 bases). The CDR3 contains 15 residues. V gave up 1 base and J gave up 7 bases, with 13 bases separating them. The V gene's germline CDR1 is KGHDR and CDR2 SFDVKD. The CDR3 bases are TGTGCCACCAGTGATTTTGGGAGGGGGTGGAATGAGCAGTTCTTC. The encoded protein is CATSDFGRGWNEQFF.

This clonotype was counted many times. The chain combines TRBV20-1 with TRBJ1-6; D gene unclear. The V gene lost 1 base and the J gene lost 7 bases, with 8 bases spanning the gap. The germline V gene encodes CDR1 DFQATT and CDR2 SNEGSKA (reference sequence). This CDR3 region has 13 residues. The chain's CDR3 is CSARVRQNSPLHF. The CDR3 bases are TGCAGTGCTAGAGTACGTCAGAATTCACCCCTCCACTTT.

Worth noting for this clonotype: A clone one base away is much larger, so this may be a read error. CDR3 in amino acids: CASSWNQPQHF. CDR3 DNA: TGTGCCAGCAGTTGGAATCAGCCCCAGCATTTT. V is TRBV28 and J is TRBJ1-5; D is unresolved. The CDR3 consists of 11 residues. Germline V gives CDR1 MDHEN, CDR2 SYDVKM. The V end was cut by 4 bases, the J end by 4 bases, with 2 bases between.

Many counts were recorded for this clonotype. The chain uses TRBV5-1 and TRBJ2-3, with D perhaps matching TRBD2 (6 bases). The germline V gene encodes CDR1 SGHRS and CDR2 YFSETQ. CDR3 length: 14 amino acids. V was trimmed by 3 bases and J by 1 base, leaving 9 bases between them. This CDR3 is CASSWGVGTDTQYF. CDR3 bases: TGCGCCAGCAGCTGGGGGGTGGGCACAGATACGCAGTATTTT.

This chain connects TRBV6-1 to TRBJ1-4; 7 bases match TRBD1. V dropped 5 bases and J dropped 4; count of bases not matched to a gene: 13. The germline CDR1 and CDR2 sequences are MNHNS and SASEGT. The CDR3 is 17 amino acids. This CDR3 is CASSLYEGGSGNEKLFF. The DNA of the CDR3 is TGTGCCAGCAGTCTATATGAAGGGGGCTCTGGTAATGAAAAACTGTTTTTT.

In its sample, this clonotype was seen many times. V usage is TRBV6-1 and J usage is TRBJ2-7, with D possibly being TRBD1 or TRBD2 (5 bases each). Trimming pared 8 bases from V and 2 bases from J, leaving 16 bases between. The CDR3 runs 14 residues. From germline, CDR1 is MNHNS and CDR2 SASEGT. The CDR3 DNA sequence: TGTGCCAGCGGGACCCCGGGCCGTCCCTACGAGCAGTACTTC. It yields the protein CASGTPGRPYEQYF.

This clonotype came up many times. The rearrangement joins TRBV28 to TRBJ2-5, with TRBD1 matching 9 bases. V was pared by 2 bases and J by 6 bases, with 7 bases of the junction left unmatched. This CDR3 has 15 residues. Germline CDR1 reads MDHEN; CDR2 reads SYDVKM. CDR3 DNA sequence: TGTGCCAGCAGTTTACGGACAGGGGCCGGAAAGACCCAGTACTTC. The encoded protein is CASSLRTGAGKTQYF.

This clonotype was observed at least ten times. The V call is TRBV7-3, the J call TRBJ1-4, with unresolved D. The CDR3 length is 9 residues. Trimming shortened V by 7 bases and J by 6 bases, and 0 bases separated the two germline ends. CDR1 and CDR2 (germline): SGHTA, FQGTGA. This CDR3 reads CASNEKLFF. The CDR3 DNA reads TGTGCCAGCAATGAAAAACTGTTTTTT.

This chain links TRBV6-1 with TRBJ2-5; 8 bases line up with TRBD2. This CDR3 comprises 15 residues. Germline V gene lookup returns CDR1 MNHNS and CDR2 SASEGT. V was pared by 8 bases and J by 5 bases, with 13 bases of the junction left unmatched. The CDR3 DNA is TGTGCCAGCGGCTTCTCCGGACTAGCTGTGGAGACCCAGTACTTC. Its protein product is CASGFSGLAVETQYF.

This clonotype was recorded at least ten times. V gene TRBV19 combines with J gene TRBJ2-3; D not certain. Per the germline V gene, CDR1 is LNHDA and CDR2 is SQIVND (reference sequence). The CDR3 spans 12 residues. Trimming cost V 1 base and J 9 bases, with 8 bases left between them. The CDR3 DNA sequence: TGTGCCAGTAGTATAGCCGAGCAAACGCAGTATTTT. This sequence encodes CASSIAEQTQYF.

Worth noting for this clonotype: The junction differs from germline at one of its ends, possibly a read error. The CDR3 is CAGRLTGWRNTGELFF. CDR3 in DNA: TGTGCCGGCAGACTTACAGGGTGGAGGAACACCGGGGAGCTGTTTTTT. The rearrangement uses TRBV6-1 and TRBJ2-2; D might be TRBD1 (6 bases). Per germline, CDR1 MNHNS and CDR2 SASEGT. The CDR3 contains 16 residues.

Turning to this clonotype: Germline and junction disagree at one end, which may indicate a read error. This chain connects TRBV9 to TRBJ2-2, with a possible D match to TRBD2 (5 bases). Germline V gene lookup returns CDR1 SGDLS and CDR2 YYNGEE. This CDR3 is 14 amino acids long. The DNA for the CDR3 is TGTGCCAGCAACGTAGGGCTAGAGGGCGGGGAGCTGTTTTTT. Translation gives CASNVGLEGGELFF.

This clonotype has ten or more counts. The V and J genes are TRBV6-6 and TRBJ2-3, with D maybe TRBD2 (6 bases). The length of the CDR3 is 15 residues. Germline V gene lookup returns CDR1 MNHNY and CDR2 SVGAGI (reference sequence). Deletions cut 0 bases from V and 1 base from J, with 8 bases between. CDR3 sequence: CASSYSPGGTDTQYF. The CDR3 DNA is TGTGCCAGCAGTTACTCTCCGGGGGGCACAGATACGCAGTATTTT.